Sequencing of this T cell receptor beta chain was carried out in a study of cytomegalovirus exposure and HLA in healthy donors. Study results and caveats: There were under 200 TCR beta chains listed as cytomegalovirus-associated.

As for the donors, each was a healthy bone marrow donor. These donors counted as nominally healthy when sampled, but unrecorded immune exposures were likely. The study ran its PCR with 60 Vbeta and 13 Jbeta primers. Using immunoSEQ multiplex PCR, the repertoire was profiled, and TCRdb retains in-frame clones only, with some absent. The sample carries tens of thousands of clones, around 82% recorded once. CDR3 length equals 14 residues. Germline CDR1 reads PRHDT; CDR2 reads FYEKMQ (reference sequence). The ends lost 5 bases at V and 2 bases at J; junction bases unmatched: 5. For this clone: The antigen remains unidentified.

The chain recombines TRBV13 with TRBJ2-7; 8 bases are shared with TRBD1. This sequence originates from a man aged 30 to 39 in good health and CMV-seropositive. The specimen sequenced was PBMCs. CDR3 residues: CASSTRDRPYEQYF. The CDR3 DNA is TGTGCCAGCAGCACCCGGGACAGGCCCTACGAGCAGTACTTC.